This TCR beta chain emerged from a study of OX40 agonist ivuxolimab in advanced cancers. Study-level background: Patients were over 65% male with ages about 23 to 79, mean approximately 55.

Sequenced by immunoSEQ multiplex PCR; TCRdb stores in-frame clones only, minus some. The table records under 40,000 clones, around nine tenths of them present only once. The CDR3 is made up of 16 amino acids. V shed 5 bases and J 7 bases; nucleotides not matched to a gene: 13. Germline CDR1 and CDR2: SGHVS and FQNEAQ. The TCR originated in an adult with an advanced solid tumor such as melanoma, head and neck, liver or kidney cancer. The material sequenced was CD4+ or CD8+ T cells sorted from blood, taken in a trial of the OX40 agonist ivuxolimab. The genes are TRBV7-8 and TRBJ2-7, with TRBD2 identical over 11 bases. For the CDR3, the DNA is TGTGCCAGCAGCATAACCGGGACTAGCGGACGGTTGGAGCAGTACTTC. It specifies CASSITGTSGRLEQYF.